Sequencing of this T cell receptor beta chain was carried out in a study of shared T cell receptors in the human thymus. Germline loops: CDR1 SGHRS, CDR2 YFSETQ. Trimming left V 0 bases short and J 3 bases short, with 12 bases between. This CDR3 has 15 amino acids. Clones were read by immunoSEQ multiplex PCR, and TCRdb kept only the in-frame ones, dropping some. The data hold some 700,000 clones, with around nine tenths observed a single time. A further study also used this sample, focusing on human thymus T cells.

V is TRBV5-1 and J is TRBJ1-2; weak D call: TRBD1 (5 bases). The source of this sequence is a boy under three years old with a congenital heart defect. The sequenced sample was thymocytes. The CDR3 nucleotides are TGCGCCAGCAGCTTGGGTGGGGACTTGGACTATGGCTACACCTTC. This encodes CASSLGGDLDYGYTF. The full variable domain, in which reference TRBV5-1 and TRBJ1-2 provide the parts outside the CDR3, is KAGVTQTPRYLIKTRGQQVTLSCSPISGHRSVSWYQQTPGQGLQFLFEYFSETQRNKGNFPGRFSGRQFSNSRSEMNVSTLELGDSALYLCASSLGGDLDYGYTFGSGTRLTVV.